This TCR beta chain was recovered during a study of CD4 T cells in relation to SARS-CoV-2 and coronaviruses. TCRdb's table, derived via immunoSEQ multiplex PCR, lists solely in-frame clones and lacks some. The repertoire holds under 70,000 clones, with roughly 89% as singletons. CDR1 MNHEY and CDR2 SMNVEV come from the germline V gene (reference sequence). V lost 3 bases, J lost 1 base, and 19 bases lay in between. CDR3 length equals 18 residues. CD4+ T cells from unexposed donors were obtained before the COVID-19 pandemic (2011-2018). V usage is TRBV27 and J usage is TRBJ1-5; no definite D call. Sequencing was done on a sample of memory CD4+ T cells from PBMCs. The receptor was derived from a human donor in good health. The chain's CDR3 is CASSLEGGKGRSNQPQHF. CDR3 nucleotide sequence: TGTGCCAGCAGTTTGGAAGGCGGGAAAGGTCGAAGCAATCAGCCCCAGCATTTT.